The next 16 T cell receptor gamma chains were all read from a single sample in a study of gamma-delta T cells after stem cell transplantation. TCRdb used CATT to re-call clones from the RT-PCR reads. Among more than 350 gamma-chain clones listed, roughly 2.6% were seen once. The sequenced sample was gamma-delta T cells. Receptors originate from a human donor. It is not recorded whose cells these are; they may come from a transplant donor.

On this clone itself: A read error likely explains why the TCRdb protein, taken from a much larger clone, differs from this DNA's translation at residue 3; the protein shown is translated from the DNA. As DNA, the CDR3 is TGTGCCTCGTGGGAGGTTTATTATAAGAAACTCTTT. Its translation: CASWEVYYKKLF. This sequence joins TRGV9 and TRGJ1 or TRGJ2. CDR1 and CDR2 from the germline V gene are GITISATS and ISYDGTV (reference sequence). CDR3 length: 12 residues.

This clone counts as medium-sized (0.01 to 0.1%). Mismatch with germline at one junction end may stem from a read error. This chain uses TRGV9 with TRGJP. Per germline, CDR1 GITISATS and CDR2 ISYDGTV (reference sequence). CDR3 size: 18 residues. CDR3 nucleotides: TGTGCCTTGTGGGAGGTGTTGGAGGGCGTACGGGGCAAAAAAATCAGGGTATTT. Its translation is CALWEVLEGVRGKKIRVF.

This clone was picked up a small number of times. TCRdb's protein, taken from a much larger clone, differs from this DNA's translation at residue 8, likely owing to a read error; the protein displayed comes from the DNA. The rearrangement joins TRGV9 to TRGJ1 or TRGJ2. CDR3 length: 14 residues. In germline, CDR1 is GITISATS, CDR2 ISYDGTV (reference sequence). Trimming at V came to 1 base and at J to 4 bases, leaving 7 bases not matched to a gene. This chain's CDR3 is CALWEVKTYYKKLF. The CDR3 DNA is TGTGCCTTGTGGGAGGTAAAGACATATTATAAGAAACTCTTT.

This clone came up a few times. The protein TCRdb gives is from a much larger clone and does not agree with this DNA's translation at residue 8, likely a read error; the protein shown here comes from the DNA. The gene calls are TRGV9 and TRGJ1 or TRGJ2. V shed 3 bases, J shed 10 bases, and the junction held 15 bases outside the gene matches. The CDR3 length is 14 residues. Germline loops: CDR1 GITISATS, CDR2 ISYDGTV (reference sequence). The CDR3 spells CALWEPPLTLKKLF. The CDR3 DNA sequence: TGTGCCTTGTGGGAGCCACCTTTAACACTGAAGAAACTCTTT.

This clone was counted only a few times. TCRdb has a much larger clone's protein, which differs at residue 14 from the translation of this DNA, likely because of a read error; what is shown is the protein translated from the DNA. This chain connects TRGV9 to TRGJ1 or TRGJ2. CDR3 length: 16 amino acids. CDR1 is GITISATS, CDR2 ISYDGTV, per germline (reference sequence). DNA for the CDR3: TGTGCCTTGTGGGAGGTGCAATCTCCTCCAGGTTATAAGAGACTCTTT. Protein sequence: CALWEVQSPPGYKRLF.

By sample fraction, this clone is medium-sized. One base separates it from a far larger clone, so it is likely a read error. The same CDR3 arises from other DNA sequences in this sample as well. The rearrangement links TRGV9 to TRGJ1 or TRGJ2. CDR3 size: 13 residues. Germline V gene sequence: CDR1 GITISATS, CDR2 ISYDGTV (reference sequence). This CDR3 is CALWEATLYKKLF. DNA for the CDR3: TGTGCCCTGTGGGAGGCGACCCTATATAAGAAACTCTTT.

This clone is medium-sized. A far larger clone is only one base removed, so a read error is likely. This specimen includes other DNA sequences encoding the same CDR3. The gene calls are TRGV9 and TRGJ1 or TRGJ2. The CDR3 loop spans 13 amino acids. From germline, CDR1 is GITISATS and CDR2 ISYDGTV (reference sequence). The CDR3 nucleotides are TGTGCCTTGTGGGAGGCGACCCTATATAAGAAACTCTTC. It specifies CALWEATLYKKLF.

This clone was seen only a few times. A far larger clone is just one base off, so this is likely a read error. This chain uses TRGV9 with TRGJP. Germline-derived CDR1 and CDR2 are GITISATS and ISYDGTV (reference sequence). CDR3 length: 17 residues. DNA for the CDR3: TGTGCCTTGCGGGAGCCCCCCGCGGAGTTGGGCAAAAAAATCAAGGTATTT. Amino acids: CALREPPAELGKKIKVF.

With regard to this clone: Given a far larger clone just one base away, this is likely a sequencing read error. The chain is built from TRGV9 and TRGJP. The CDR3 sequence is 16 residues long. The germline CDR1 and CDR2 sequences are GITISATS and ISYDGTV (reference sequence). The CDR3 nucleotides are TGTGCCTTGCGGGAGTCAGGAGAGTTGGGCAAAAAAATCAAGGTATTT. Its protein is CALRESGELGKKIKVF.

Concerning this clone: It differs at one base from a far larger clone, so likely a read error. At the DNA level, this CDR3 is encoded by other sequences in the same sample as well. V gene TRGV9 combines with J gene TRGJ1 or TRGJ2. The CDR3 has 12 amino acids. CDR1 is GITISATS and CDR2 is ISYDGTV in the germline V gene (reference sequence). Written as DNA, the CDR3 is TGTGCCCTGTGGGAGGTGCGACGGAAGAAACTCTTT. Amino acids: CALWEVRRKKLF.

This clone was found a few times. The TCRdb record carries a much larger clone's protein, which differs from this DNA's translation at residue 7; a read error is the likely cause, and the protein listed here is the DNA translation. This sequence joins TRGV9 and TRGJP. Germline CDR1 GITISATS, CDR2 ISYDGTV (reference sequence). The CDR3 has 17 residues. Trimming at V came to 0 bases and at J to 8 bases, leaving 7 bases not matched to a gene. The DNA of the CDR3 is TGTGCCTTGTGGGAGGTGCACACGAAGTTGGGCAAAAAAATCAAGGTATTT. This encodes CALWEVHTKLGKKIKVF.

Note on this clone: Translating this DNA gives a protein that differs at residue 7 from the TCRdb one, which belongs to a much larger clone; a read error is likely, and the protein shown is this translation. The chain has TRGV9 and TRGJP. CDR3 length equals 16 residues. The germline V gene encodes CDR1 GITISATS and CDR2 ISYDGTV (reference sequence). Trimming removed 3 bases from V and 6 bases from J; junction bases left unmatched: 5. CDR3 bases: TGTGCCTTGTGGGAGTCAAGAGAGTTGGGCAAAAAAATCAAGGTATTT. It encodes CALWESRELGKKIKVF.

As for this clone: A far larger clone is just one base off, so this is likely a read error. The chain is built from TRGV9 and TRGJP. The CDR3 has 15 residues. Germline V CDR1 and CDR2: GITISATS, ISYDGTV (reference sequence). CDR3 nucleotides: TGTGCCTTGCGGGAGGTTGAGTTGGGCAAAAAAATCAAGGTATTT. This translates into CALREVELGKKIKVF.

About this clone itself: A far larger clone is one base from this, pointing to a likely read error. The chain couples TRGV9 to TRGJ1 or TRGJ2. CDR1 and CDR2 from the germline V gene are GITISATS and ISYDGTV (reference sequence). CDR3 length: 16 amino acids. The CDR3 nucleotides read TGTGCCTTGTGGGAGGTGCAATCTCCTCCAGGTTATAAGAAGCTCTTT. Translation gives CALWEVQSPPGYKKLF.

A few counts support this clone. TCRdb's listed protein matches a much larger clone and diverges from this DNA's translation at residue 5, likely through a read error; the protein shown comes from the DNA. The J gene is TRGJP, the V gene TRGV9. CDR3 size: 17 residues. CDR1 and CDR2 (germline): GITISATS, ISYDGTV (reference sequence). The CDR3 reads CALWGVYTKLGKKIKVF. CDR3 nucleotides: TGTGCCTTGTGGGGGGTGTACACGAAGTTGGGCAAAAAAATCAAGGTATTT.

This clone is classed as medium-sized. A read error likely explains this, since a far larger clone differs by one base. Other DNA sequences in this specimen translate into the identical CDR3. The chain is built from TRGV9 and TRGJ1 or TRGJ2. Germline-derived CDR1 and CDR2 are GITISATS and ISYDGTV (reference sequence). This CDR3 spans 13 amino acids. Here the CDR3 DNA reads TGCGCCTTGTGGGAGGCGACCCTATATAAGAAACTCTTT. This gives the protein CALWEATLYKKLF.